The table lists the clone carrying this T cell receptor (beta chain) with many counts. Antigen: not known. CDR1 and CDR2 from the germline V gene are DFQATT and SNEGSKA (reference sequence). Trimming took off 4 bases at V and 0 bases at J, with 16 bases between the two ends. CDR3 length equals 15 residues. This entry is derived from a study of T cell repertoires in cytomegalovirus infection. Study context: Indications of both CMV infection and matching HLA type were provided by public TCR beta signatures.

Regarding the study as a whole: There were carriers of CMV plus the relevant HLA, and cumulative public TCR beta family frequency identified them.

TCRdb ran MiXCR on the reads and lists one entry per CDR3 protein. The sample includes roughly 500,000 distinct CDR3 sequences, about 11% seen only once; the top ten take roughly 10%. The sequenced sample consisted of PBMCs. The chain couples TRBV20-1 to TRBJ2-7, with D maybe TRBD2 (5 bases). This sequence was found in a human donor in good health (CMV status not recorded). Some clones in this sample may be carry-over from other donors' samples. The CDR3 reads CSANPTRGISYEQYF. CDR3 sequence (DNA): TGCAGTGCTAACCCGACCCGGGGTATCTCCTACGAGCAGTACTTC.